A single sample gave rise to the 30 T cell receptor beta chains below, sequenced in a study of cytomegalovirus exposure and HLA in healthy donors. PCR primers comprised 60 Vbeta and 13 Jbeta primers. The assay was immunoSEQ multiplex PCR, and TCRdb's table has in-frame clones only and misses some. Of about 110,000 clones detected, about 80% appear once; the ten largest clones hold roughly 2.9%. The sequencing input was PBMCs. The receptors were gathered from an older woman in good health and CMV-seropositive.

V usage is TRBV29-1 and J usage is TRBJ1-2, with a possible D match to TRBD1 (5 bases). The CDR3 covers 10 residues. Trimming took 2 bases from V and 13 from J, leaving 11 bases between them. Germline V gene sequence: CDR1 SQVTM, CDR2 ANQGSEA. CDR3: CSVEWAGSTF. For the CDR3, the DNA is TGCAGCGTTGAATGGGCAGGGTCCACCTTC. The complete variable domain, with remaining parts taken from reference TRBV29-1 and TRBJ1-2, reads SAVISQKPSRDICQRGTSLTIQCQVDSQVTMMFWYRQQPGQSLTLIATANQGSEATYESGFVIDKFPISRPNLTFSTLTVSNMSPEDSSIYLCSVEWAGSTFGSGTRLTVV.

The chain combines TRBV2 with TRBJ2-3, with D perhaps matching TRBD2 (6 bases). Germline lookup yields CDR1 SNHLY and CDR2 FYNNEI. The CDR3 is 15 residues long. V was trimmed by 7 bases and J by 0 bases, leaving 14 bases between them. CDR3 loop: CASILWAGSTDTQYF. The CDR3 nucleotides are TGTGCCAGCATCCTTTGGGCGGGGAGCACAGATACGCAGTATTTT.

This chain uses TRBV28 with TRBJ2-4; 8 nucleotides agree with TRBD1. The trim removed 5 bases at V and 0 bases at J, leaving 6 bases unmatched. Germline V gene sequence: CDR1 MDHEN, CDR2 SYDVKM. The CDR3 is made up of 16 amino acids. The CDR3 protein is CASSQGTGVAKNIQYF. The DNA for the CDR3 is TGTGCCAGCAGTCAGGGGACAGGAGTAGCCAAAAACATTCAGTACTTC.

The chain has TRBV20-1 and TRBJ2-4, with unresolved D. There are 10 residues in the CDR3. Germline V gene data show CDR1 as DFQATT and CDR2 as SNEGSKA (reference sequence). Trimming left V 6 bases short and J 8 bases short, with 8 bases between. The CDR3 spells CSAPYDIQYF. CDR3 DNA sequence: TGCAGTGCCCCCTATGACATTCAGTACTTC.

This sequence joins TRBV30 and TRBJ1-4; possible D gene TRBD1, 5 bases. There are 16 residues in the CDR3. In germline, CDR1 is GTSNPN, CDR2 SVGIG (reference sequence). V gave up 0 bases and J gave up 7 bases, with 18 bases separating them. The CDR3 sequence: CAWSVTSGRAGEKLFF. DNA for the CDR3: TGTGCCTGGAGTGTGACCTCAGGGAGGGCCGGTGAAAAACTGTTTTTT.

CDR3 sequence: CASSLARGIGAFF. The CDR3 DNA sequence: TGTGCCAGCAGCTTAGCGCGGGGGATAGGAGCTTTCTTT. The chain links TRBV7-9 to TRBJ1-1; possible D gene TRBD1, 5 bases. The V end was cut by 0 bases, the J end by 10 bases, with 12 bases between. CDR3 length: 13 residues. The V gene's germline CDR1 is SEHNR and CDR2 FQNEAQ (reference sequence).

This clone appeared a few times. CDR3 in DNA: TGTGCCAGCAGTTACTCGGGGGGTTTGAAGGAAAAACTGTTTTTT. Translation gives CASSYSGGLKEKLFF. The V gene is TRBV6-5, the J gene TRBJ1-4, with D tentatively TRBD1 (5 bases). Germline V gene lookup returns CDR1 MNHEY and CDR2 SVGAGI. The CDR3 consists of 15 residues. V was trimmed by 0 bases and J by 8 bases, leaving 13 bases between them.

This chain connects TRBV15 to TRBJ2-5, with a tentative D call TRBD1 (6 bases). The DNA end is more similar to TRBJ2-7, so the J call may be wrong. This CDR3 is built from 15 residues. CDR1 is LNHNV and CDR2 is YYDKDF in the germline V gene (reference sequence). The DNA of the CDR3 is TGTGCCACCAGCAGAGAGGTTGCAGGGGTGAGCGAGCAGTACTTC. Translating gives CATSREVAGVSEQYF.

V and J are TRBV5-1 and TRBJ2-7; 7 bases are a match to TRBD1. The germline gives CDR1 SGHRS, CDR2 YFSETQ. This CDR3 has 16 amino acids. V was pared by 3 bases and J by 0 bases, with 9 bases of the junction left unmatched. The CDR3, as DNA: TGCGCCAGCAGCTACGGAAGACAGGGCAACTCCTACGAGCAGTACTTC. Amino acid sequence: CASSYGRQGNSYEQYF. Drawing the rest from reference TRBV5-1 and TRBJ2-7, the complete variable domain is KAGVTQTPRYLIKTRGQQVTLSCSPISGHRSVSWYQQTPGQGLQFLFEYFSETQRNKGNFPGRFSGRQFSNSRSEMNVSTLELGDSALYLCASSYGRQGNSYEQYFGPGTRLTVT.

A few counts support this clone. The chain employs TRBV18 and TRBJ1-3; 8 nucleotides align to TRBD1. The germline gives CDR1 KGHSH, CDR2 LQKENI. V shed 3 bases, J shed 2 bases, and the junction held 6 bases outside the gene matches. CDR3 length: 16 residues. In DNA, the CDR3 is TGTGCCAGCTCACCGACCAGGGGGCGCACTGGAAACACCATATATTTT. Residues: CASSPTRGRTGNTIYF.

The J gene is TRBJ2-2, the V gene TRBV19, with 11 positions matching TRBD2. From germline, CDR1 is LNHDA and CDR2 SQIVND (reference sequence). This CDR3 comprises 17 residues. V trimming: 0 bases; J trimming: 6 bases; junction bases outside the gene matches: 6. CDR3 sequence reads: CASSIDPLLAGAGELFF. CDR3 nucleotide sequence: TGTGCCAGTAGTATAGATCCCCTACTAGCGGGAGCCGGGGAGCTGTTTTTT.

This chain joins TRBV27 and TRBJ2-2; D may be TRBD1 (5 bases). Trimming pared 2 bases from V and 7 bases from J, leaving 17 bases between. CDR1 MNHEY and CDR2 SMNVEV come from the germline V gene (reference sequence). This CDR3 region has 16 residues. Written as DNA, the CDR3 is TGTGCCAGCAGTTTAAGACAGACACCACAAATCGGGGAGCTGTTTTTT. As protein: CASSLRQTPQIGELFF.

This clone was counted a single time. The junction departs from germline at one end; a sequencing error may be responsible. CDR3 coding DNA: TGTACCTGGAGCCTCCCGCTGAATAGCGCTGTGGGGTTCAACACCGGGGAGCTGTTTTTT. As protein: CTWSLPLNSAVGFNTGELFF. The rearrangement joins TRBV30 to TRBJ2-2; weak D call: TRBD2 (5 bases). The CDR3 is 20 amino acids. Germline CDR1 GTSNPN, CDR2 SVGIG (reference sequence).

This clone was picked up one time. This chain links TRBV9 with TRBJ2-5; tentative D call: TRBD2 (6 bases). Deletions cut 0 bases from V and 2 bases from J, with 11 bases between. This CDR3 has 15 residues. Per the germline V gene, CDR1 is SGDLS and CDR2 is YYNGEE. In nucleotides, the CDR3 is TGTGCCAGCAGCGTAGGCCCCAGCGGGCAAGAGACCCAGTACTTC. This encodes CASSVGPSGQETQYF.

The CDR3 DNA sequence: TGCGCCAGCAGCCAAGAGGGGTGGTGGCGAGGAGGATCCTATGAGCAGTTCTTC. Protein product: CASSQEGWWRGGSYEQFF. The V gene is TRBV4-1, the J gene TRBJ2-1; D may be TRBD2 (5 bases). CDR1 and CDR2 from the germline V gene are MGHRA and YSYEKL. This CDR3 contains 18 residues. Deletions cut 0 bases from V and 8 bases from J, with 23 bases between.

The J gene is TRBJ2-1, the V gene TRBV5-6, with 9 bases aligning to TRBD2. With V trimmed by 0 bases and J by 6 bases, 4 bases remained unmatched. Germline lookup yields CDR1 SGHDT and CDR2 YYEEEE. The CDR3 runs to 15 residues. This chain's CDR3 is CASSLGGLAINEQFF. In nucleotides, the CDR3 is TGTGCCAGCAGCTTGGGGGGACTAGCTATCAATGAGCAGTTCTTC.

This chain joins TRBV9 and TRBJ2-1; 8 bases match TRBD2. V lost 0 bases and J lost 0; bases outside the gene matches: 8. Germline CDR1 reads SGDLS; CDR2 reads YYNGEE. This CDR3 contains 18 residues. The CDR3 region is CASSVGLAGRSSYNEQFF. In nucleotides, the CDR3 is TGTGCCAGCAGCGTAGGGCTAGCGGGTAGGAGCTCCTACAATGAGCAGTTCTTC.

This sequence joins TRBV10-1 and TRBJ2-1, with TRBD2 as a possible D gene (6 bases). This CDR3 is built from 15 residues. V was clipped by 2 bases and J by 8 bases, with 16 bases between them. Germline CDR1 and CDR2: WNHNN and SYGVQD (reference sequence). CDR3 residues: CASSETPRPGDEQFF. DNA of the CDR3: TGCGCCAGCAGTGAGACCCCCCGCCCGGGGGATGAGCAGTTCTTC.

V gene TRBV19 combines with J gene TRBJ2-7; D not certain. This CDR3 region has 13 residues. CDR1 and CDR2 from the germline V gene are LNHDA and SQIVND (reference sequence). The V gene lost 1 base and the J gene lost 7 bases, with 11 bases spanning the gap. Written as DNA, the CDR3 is TGTGCCAGTAGTATAGTTGCCCGAGGAGAGCAGTACTTC. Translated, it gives CASSIVARGEQYF.

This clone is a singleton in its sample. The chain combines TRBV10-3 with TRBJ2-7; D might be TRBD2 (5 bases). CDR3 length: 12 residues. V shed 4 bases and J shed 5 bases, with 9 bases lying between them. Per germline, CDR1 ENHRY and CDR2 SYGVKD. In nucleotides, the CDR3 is TGTGCCATCAGTGTGCTGAGGGACGAGCAGTACTTC. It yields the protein CAISVLRDEQYF.

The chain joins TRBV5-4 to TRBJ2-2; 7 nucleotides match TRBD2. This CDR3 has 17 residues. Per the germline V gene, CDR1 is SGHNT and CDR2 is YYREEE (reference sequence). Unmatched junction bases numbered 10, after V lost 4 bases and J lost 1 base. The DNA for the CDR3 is TGTGCCAGCAGCCGACCCACCCGCGGGGGGAACACCGGGGAGCTGTTTTTT. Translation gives CASSRPTRGGNTGELFF.

The CDR3 protein is CAISRREGVDEQFF. CDR3 DNA: TGTGCCATCAGTAGGCGGGAGGGCGTTGATGAGCAGTTCTTC. The rearrangement joins TRBV10-3 to TRBJ2-1; 9 bases are a match to TRBD2. This CDR3 is 14 amino acids long. V was pared by 5 bases and J by 8 bases, with 7 bases of the junction left unmatched. CDR1 is ENHRY and CDR2 is SYGVKD in the germline V gene.

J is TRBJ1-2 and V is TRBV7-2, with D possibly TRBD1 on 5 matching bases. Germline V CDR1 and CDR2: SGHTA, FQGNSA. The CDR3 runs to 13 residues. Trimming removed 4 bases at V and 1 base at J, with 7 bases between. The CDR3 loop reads CASSSGGNYGYTF. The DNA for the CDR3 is TGTGCCAGCAGCTCCGGGGGTAACTATGGCTACACCTTC.

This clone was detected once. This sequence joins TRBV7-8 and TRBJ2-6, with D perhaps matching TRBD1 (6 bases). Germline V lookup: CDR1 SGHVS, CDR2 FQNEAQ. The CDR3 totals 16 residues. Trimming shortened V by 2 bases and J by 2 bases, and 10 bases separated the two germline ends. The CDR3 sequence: CASSLTRTAGANVLTF. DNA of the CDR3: TGTGCCAGCAGCTTAACCAGGACAGCTGGGGCCAACGTCCTGACTTTC.

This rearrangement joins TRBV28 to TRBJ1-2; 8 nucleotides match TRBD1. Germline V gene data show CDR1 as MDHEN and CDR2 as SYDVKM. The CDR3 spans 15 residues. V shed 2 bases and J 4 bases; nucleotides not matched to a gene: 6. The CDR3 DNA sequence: TGTGCCAGCAGTTTAGGCAGGGGGCGCGGCTATGGCTACACCTTC. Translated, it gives CASSLGRGRGYGYTF.

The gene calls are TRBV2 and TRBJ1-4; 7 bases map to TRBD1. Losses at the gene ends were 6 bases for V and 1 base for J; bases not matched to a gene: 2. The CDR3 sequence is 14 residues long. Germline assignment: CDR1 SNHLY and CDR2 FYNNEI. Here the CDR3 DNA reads TGTGCCAGCAGCCGGGACAGAACTAATGAAAAACTGTTTTTT. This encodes CASSRDRTNEKLFF.

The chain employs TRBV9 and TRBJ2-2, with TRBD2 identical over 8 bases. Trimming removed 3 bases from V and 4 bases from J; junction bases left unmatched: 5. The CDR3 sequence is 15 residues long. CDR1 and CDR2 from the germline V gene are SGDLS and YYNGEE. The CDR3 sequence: CASSASGTSTGELFF. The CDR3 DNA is TGTGCCAGCAGCGCCTCCGGGACTAGCACCGGGGAGCTGTTTTTT.

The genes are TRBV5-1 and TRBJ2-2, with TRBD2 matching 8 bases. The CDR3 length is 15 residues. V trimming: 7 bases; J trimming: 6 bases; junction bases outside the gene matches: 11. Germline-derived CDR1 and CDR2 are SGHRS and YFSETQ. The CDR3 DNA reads TGCGCCAGCGCCGCACGGGGGGGTGAGGCCGGGGAGCTGTTTTTT. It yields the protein CASAARGGEAGELFF. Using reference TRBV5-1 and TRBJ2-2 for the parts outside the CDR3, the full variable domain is KAGVTQTPRYLIKTRGQQVTLSCSPISGHRSVSWYQQTPGQGLQFLFEYFSETQRNKGNFPGRFSGRQFSNSRSEMNVSTLELGDSALYLCASAARGGEAGELFFGEGSRLTVL.

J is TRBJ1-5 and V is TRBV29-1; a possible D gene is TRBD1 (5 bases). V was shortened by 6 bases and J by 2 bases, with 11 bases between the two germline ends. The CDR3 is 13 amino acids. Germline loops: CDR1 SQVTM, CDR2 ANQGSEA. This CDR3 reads CSVLQTGNQPQHF. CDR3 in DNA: TGCAGCGTCCTTCAGACAGGCAATCAGCCCCAGCATTTT.

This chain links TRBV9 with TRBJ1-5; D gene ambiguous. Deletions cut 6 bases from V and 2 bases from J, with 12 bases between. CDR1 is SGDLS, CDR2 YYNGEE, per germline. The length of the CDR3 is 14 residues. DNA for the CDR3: TGTGCCAGCACCCCGGGTTTGGGCAATCAGCCCCAGCATTTT. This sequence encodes CASTPGLGNQPQHF. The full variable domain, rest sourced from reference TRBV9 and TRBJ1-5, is DSGVTQTPKHLITATGQRVTLRCSPRSGDLSVYWYQQSLDQGLQFLIQYYNGEERAKGNILERFSAQQFPDLHSELNLSSLELGDSALYFCASTPGLGNQPQHFGDGTRLSIL.